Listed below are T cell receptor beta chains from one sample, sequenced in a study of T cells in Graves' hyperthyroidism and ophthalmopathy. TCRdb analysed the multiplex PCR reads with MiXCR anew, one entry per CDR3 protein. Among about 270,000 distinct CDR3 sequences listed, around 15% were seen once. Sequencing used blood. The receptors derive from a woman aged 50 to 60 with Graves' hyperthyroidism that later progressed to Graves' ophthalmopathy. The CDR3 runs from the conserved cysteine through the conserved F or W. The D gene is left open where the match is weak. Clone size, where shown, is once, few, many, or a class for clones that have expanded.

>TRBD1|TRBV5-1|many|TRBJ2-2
TGCGCCAGCAGCTTGAATCGGGACAGGGGAAACACCGGGGAGCTGTTTTTT
CASSLNRDRGNTGELFF
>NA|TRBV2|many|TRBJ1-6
TGTGCCAGCAGTGACGATACCGGATCACCCCTCCACTTT
CASSDDTGSPLHF
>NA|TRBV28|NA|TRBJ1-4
TGTGCCAGCAGTTTATGGGCAGGCACGTCAATTAATGAAAAACTGTTTTTT
CASSLWAGTSINEKLFF
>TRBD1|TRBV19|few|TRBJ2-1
TGTGCCAGTAGTGGGACAGGGACAGGGTCCTACAATGAGCAGTTCTTC
CASSGTGTGSYNEQFF
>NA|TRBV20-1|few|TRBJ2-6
TGCAGTGCTAGTCCCCCGGGGCTCTCTGGGGCCAACGTCCTGACTTTC
CSASPPGLSGANVLTF
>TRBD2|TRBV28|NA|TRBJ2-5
TGTGCCAGTAAACTAGCGGGAACAGAAGAGACCCAGTACTTC
CASKLAGTEETQYF
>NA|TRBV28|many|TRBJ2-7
TGTGCCAGCCCCATAACTCGGACGGAATTCTACGAGCAGTACTTC
CASPITRTEFYEQYF
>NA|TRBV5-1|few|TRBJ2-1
TGCGCCAGCAGCTTGCTCCAGTACAATGAGCAGTTCTTC
CASSLLQYNEQFF
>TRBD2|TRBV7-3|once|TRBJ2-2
TGTGCCAGCAGCCCTACTAGCGGGAGGGCCTCCGGGGAGCTGTTTTTT
CASSPTSGRASGELFF
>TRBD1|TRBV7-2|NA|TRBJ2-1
TGTGCCAGCAGCGCGGCAGGGGGCGTGTGGAATGAGCAGTTCTTC
CASSAAGGVWNEQFF
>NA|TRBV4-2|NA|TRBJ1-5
TGTGCCAGCAGGGGAGGGCAGACCAATCAGCCCCAGCATTTT
CASRGGQTNQPQHF
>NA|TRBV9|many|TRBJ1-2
TGTGCCAGCAGCGTAGCCCAGAGGGGGGATGGCTACACCTTC
CASSVAQRGDGYTF
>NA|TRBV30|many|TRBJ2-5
TGTGCCTGGAGTGTACGGGTCGGGAGTGCAGAGACCCAGTACTTC
CAWSVRVGSAETQYF
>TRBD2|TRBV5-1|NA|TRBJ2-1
TGCGCCAGCAGCTGGGGGGGGGGGGTAAATGAGCAGTTCTTC
CASSWGGGVNEQFF
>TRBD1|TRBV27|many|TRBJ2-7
TGTGCCAGCAGATTCGGGACAGGAAACTACGAGCAGTACTTC
CASRFGTGNYEQYF
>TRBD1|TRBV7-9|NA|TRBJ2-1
TGTGCCAGCAGCGACCGGACAGGGGGGACTTACAATGAGCAGTTCTTC
CASSDRTGGTYNEQFF
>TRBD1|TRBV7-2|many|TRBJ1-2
TGTGCCAGCAGCGGACGGACAGGGGGCGCTGGGGGCTACACCTTC
CASSGRTGGAGGYTF
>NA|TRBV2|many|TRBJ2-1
TGTGCCAGCAGTGAACGCAGTGGACTTTACAATGAGCAGTTCTTC
CASSERSGLYNEQFF
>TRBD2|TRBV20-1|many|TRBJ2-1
TGCAGTGCTAGAGGACTAGCGGGTTGGTCCGAGCAGTTCTTC
CSARGLAGWSEQFF
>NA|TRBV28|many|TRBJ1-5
TGTGCCAGCAGTTTTAAATACGGAGTCGCACAGCGGGTCGATCAGCCCCAGCATTTT
CASSFKYGVAQRVDQPQHF
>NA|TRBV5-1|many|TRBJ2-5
TGCGCCAGCAGCGAACTAGTGGGAGCGGAGACCCAGTACTTC
CASSELVGAETQYF
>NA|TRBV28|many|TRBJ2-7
TGTGCCAGCGACTCACCGGGACCAATAGGGAAGCAGTACTTC
CASDSPGPIGKQYF
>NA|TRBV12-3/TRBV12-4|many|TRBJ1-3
TGTGCCCAACAAAGGCTCCCAACAAACACCATATATTTT
CAQQRLPTNTIYF
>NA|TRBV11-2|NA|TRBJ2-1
TGCGCCAGCAGCCAAGTCGGGGGCCTTTACGATGAGCAGTTCTTC
CASSQVGGLYDEQFF
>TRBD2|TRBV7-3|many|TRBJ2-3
TGTGCCAGCAGCTTAAGATGGGGGGGAGATACGCAGTATTTT
CASSLRWGGDTQYF
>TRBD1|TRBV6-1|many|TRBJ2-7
TGTGCCAGCAGTTGGACAGGGGGCGCGTACGAGCAGTACTTC
CASSWTGGAYEQYF
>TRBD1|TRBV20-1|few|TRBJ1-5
TGCAGTGCGAGACAGGGAGGTCAGCCCCAGCATTTT
CSARQGGQPQHF
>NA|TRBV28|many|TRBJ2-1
TGTGCCAGTCAGCAGGCTAACGGTGAGCAGTTCTTC
CASQQANGEQFF
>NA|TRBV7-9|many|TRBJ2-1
TGTGCCAGCAGCTTAGGCCCTGGTAATGAGCAGTTCTTC
CASSLGPGNEQFF
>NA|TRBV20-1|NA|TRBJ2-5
TGCAGTGCTAGAGATCCTGCTGGTCCGGAGACCCAGTACTTC
CSARDPAGPETQYF
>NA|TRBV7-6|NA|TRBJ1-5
TGTGCCAGCAGCTTACCAGATACGAATCAGCCCCAGCATTTT
CASSLPDTNQPQHF
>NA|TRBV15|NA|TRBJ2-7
TGTGCCACCAGCAGAGATGTCACTTCCTACGAGCAGTACTTC
CATSRDVTSYEQYF
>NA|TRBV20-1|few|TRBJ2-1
TGCAGTGCTAGTACCGGGAGCTCCTACAATGAGCAGTTCTTC
CSASTGSSYNEQFF
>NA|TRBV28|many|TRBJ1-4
TGTGCCAGCAGCTCCCCCAGGGGCGTCCCTGAAAAACTGTTTTTT
CASSSPRGVPEKLFF
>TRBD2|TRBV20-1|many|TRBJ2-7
TGCAGTGCTAGAGATCAGCCTAGCGGGACCTACGAGCAGTACTTC
CSARDQPSGTYEQYF
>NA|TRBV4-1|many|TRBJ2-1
TGCGCCAGCAGCTACGGGGGTTATGAGAATGAGCAGTTCTTC
CASSYGGYENEQFF
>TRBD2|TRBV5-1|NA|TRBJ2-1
TGCGCCAGCAGCTTGGTGGCGGGAGGCTATGAGCAGTTCTTC
CASSLVAGGYEQFF
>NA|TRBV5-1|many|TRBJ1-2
TGCGCCAGCAGCTTTTCCGATCGGGGCTACACCTTC
CASSFSDRGYTF
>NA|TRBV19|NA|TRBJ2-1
TGTGCCAGTGCAATGAGGGGGGGAGACAATGAGCAGTTCTTC
CASAMRGGDNEQFF
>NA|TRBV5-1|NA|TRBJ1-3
TGCGCCAGCAGCTCTATGACCCAGACCGTGGGAAACACCATATATTTT
CASSSMTQTVGNTIYF
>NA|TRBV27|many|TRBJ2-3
TGTGCCAGCAGTTTGGTAGGGATCGATACGCAGTATTTT
CASSLVGIDTQYF
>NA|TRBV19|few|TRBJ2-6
TGTGCCAGTAGTATCTCGAGCTCTGGGGCCAACGTCCTGACTTTC
CASSISSSGANVLTF
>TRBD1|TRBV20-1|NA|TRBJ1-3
TGCAGTGCTAGAGGTACAGGGGTTGGAAACACCATATATTTT
CSARGTGVGNTIYF
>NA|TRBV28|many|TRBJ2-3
TGTGCCAGCAGACCCGGGACCGTCCCAGATACGCAGTATTTT
CASRPGTVPDTQYF
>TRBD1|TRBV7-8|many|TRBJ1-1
TGTGCCAGCAGCTTGGGACAGAGACGGGAAGCTTTCTTT
CASSLGQRREAFF
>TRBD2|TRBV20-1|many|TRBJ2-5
TGCAGTGCTAGTGCGGGACTAACGGAGACCCAGTACTTC
CSASAGLTETQYF
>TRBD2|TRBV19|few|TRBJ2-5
TGTGCCAGTAGTATAGGGCTAGCGGGAGGACCCGGGCGAGAGACCCAGTACTTC
CASSIGLAGGPGRETQYF
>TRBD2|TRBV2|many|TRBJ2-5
TGTGCCAGCAGTGAAGCTTTCGGCGGGAGTGGCCAAGAGACCCAGTACTTC
CASSEAFGGSGQETQYF
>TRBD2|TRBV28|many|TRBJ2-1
TGTGCCAGCAGTGACCCGGGACTACCATACAATGAGCAGTTCTTC
CASSDPGLPYNEQFF
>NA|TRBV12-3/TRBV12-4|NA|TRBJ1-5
TGTGCCAGCAGTTTACGGGAGACTCAGCCCCAGCATTTT
CASSLRETQPQHF
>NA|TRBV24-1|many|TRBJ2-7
TGTGCCACCAGTGATAAAGACTACGAGCAGTACTTC
CATSDKDYEQYF
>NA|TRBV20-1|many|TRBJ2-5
TGCAGTGCTAGAGTTGGGGGAAGACAGCCATCACAGTACTTC
CSARVGGRQPSQYF
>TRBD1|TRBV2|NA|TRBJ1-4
TGTGCCAACAGTGAAGATCAGACAGGGGTAGGCGAAAAACTGTTTTTT
CANSEDQTGVGEKLFF
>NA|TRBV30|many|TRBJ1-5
TGTGCCTGGAGGGGGTCAGAATTGAATCAGCCCCAGCATTTT
CAWRGSELNQPQHF
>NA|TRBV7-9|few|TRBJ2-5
TGTGCCAGCAGCCCGGACCCCCAAGAGACCCAGTACTTC
CASSPDPQETQYF